This is a list of T cell receptor beta chains from one sample in a study of T cell changes during pregnancy in multiple sclerosis. Sequencing used immunoSEQ multiplex PCR; TCRdb keeps in-frame clones, though not all of them. Of tens of thousands of clones listed, around 90% are singletons. Here the sequenced sample was CD8+ T cells from peripheral blood mononuclear cells, taken before pregnancy. These receptors originate from a female donor with multiple sclerosis, enrolled in a pregnancy study. Each CDR3 is given with its conserved first and last residue. D genes are given only for firm matches. The size entry is marked missing in some rows and otherwise reads once, few, many or a size class.

CDR3 protein: CASGTGDTGELFF
CDR3 DNA: TGTGCCAGCGGGACAGGGGACACCGGGGAGCTGTTTTTT
clone size: few
V gene: TRBV25-1
J gene: TRBJ2-2
D gene: TRBD1

CDR3 protein: CASSQEQGSYNEQFF
CDR3 DNA: TGCGCCAGCAGCCAAGAACAGGGAAGCTACAATGAGCAGTTCTTC
clone size: NA
V gene: TRBV4-3
J gene: TRBJ2-1
D gene: NA

CDR3 protein: CASSWGQGTYEQYF
CDR3 DNA: TGTGCCAGCAGCTGGGGACAGGGTACGTACGAGCAGTACTTC
clone size: NA
V gene: TRBV7-9
J gene: TRBJ2-7
D gene: TRBD1

CDR3 protein: CASSHTGDAETQYF
CDR3 DNA: TGCGCCAGCAGCCACACAGGGGATGCGGAGACCCAGTACTTC
clone size: once
V gene: TRBV5-1
J gene: TRBJ2-5
D gene: TRBD1

CDR3 protein: CASSVAANPGYEQYF
CDR3 DNA: TGTGCCAGCAGCGTAGCGGCTAACCCGGGCTACGAGCAGTACTTC
clone size: NA
V gene: TRBV9
J gene: TRBJ2-7
D gene: NA

CDR3 protein: CASSVLNTEAFF
CDR3 DNA: TGTGCCAGCAGCGTCTTGAACACTGAAGCTTTCTTT
clone size: NA
V gene: TRBV5-6
J gene: TRBJ1-1
D gene: NA

CDR3 protein: CASSQQGEEQYF
CDR3 DNA: TGTGCCAGCAGCCAACAGGGTGAGGAGCAGTACTTC
clone size: NA
V gene: TRBV7-8
J gene: TRBJ2-7
D gene: NA

CDR3 protein: CASSLELAELQETQYF
CDR3 DNA: TGTGCCAGCAGCCTCGAACTAGCGGAGCTCCAAGAGACCCAGTACTTC
clone size: NA
V gene: TRBV28
J gene: TRBJ2-5
D gene: TRBD2

CDR3 protein: CASSETSGSPGELFF
CDR3 DNA: TGTGCCAGCAGTGAGACTAGCGGGAGCCCCGGGGAGCTGTTTTTT
clone size: few
V gene: TRBV6-4
J gene: TRBJ2-2
D gene: TRBD2

CDR3 protein: CASSLNQGSFNSPLHF
CDR3 DNA: TGTGCCAGCAGTTTAAATCAGGGTTCATTTAATTCACCCCTCCACTTT
clone size: NA
V gene: TRBV28
J gene: TRBJ1-6
D gene: NA

CDR3 protein: CASSLIGVRGDTQYF
CDR3 DNA: TGTGCCAGCAGCTTAATCGGAGTGAGAGGGGATACGCAGTATTTT
clone size: NA
V gene: TRBV7-3
J gene: TRBJ2-3
D gene: NA

CDR3 protein: CASSSIRLAEIYEQYF
CDR3 DNA: TGTGCCAGCAGCTCGATACGACTAGCGGAAATCTACGAGCAGTACTTC
clone size: NA
V gene: TRBV11-2
J gene: TRBJ2-7
D gene: TRBD2

CDR3 protein: CASSLALGNEQYF
CDR3 DNA: TGTGCCAGCAGCTTAGCGCTGGGCAACGAGCAGTACTTC
clone size: NA
V gene: TRBV7-9
J gene: TRBJ2-7
D gene: NA

CDR3 protein: CASSEQGGPYNEQFF
CDR3 DNA: TGTGCCAGCAGCGAACAGGGTGGCCCCTACAATGAGCAGTTCTTC
clone size: NA
V gene: TRBV27
J gene: TRBJ2-1
D gene: NA

CDR3 protein: CASSPASGGNYEQYF
CDR3 DNA: TGTGCCAGCAGCCCCGCTAGCGGGGGGAATTACGAGCAGTACTTC
clone size: NA
V gene: TRBV7-3
J gene: TRBJ2-7
D gene: TRBD2

CDR3 protein: CASSSRDREYNEQFF
CDR3 DNA: TGTGCCAGCAGTAGTAGGGACAGGGAATACAATGAGCAGTTCTTC
clone size: NA
V gene: TRBV6-1
J gene: TRBJ2-1
D gene: TRBD1

CDR3 protein: CASSFEPQGGDETQYF
CDR3 DNA: TGTGCCAGCAGCTTTGAACCACAGGGAGGGGATGAGACCCAGTACTTC
clone size: NA
V gene: TRBV5-5
J gene: TRBJ2-5
D gene: NA

CDR3 protein: CASSLRPQGADTQYF
CDR3 DNA: TGTGCCAGCAGTTTAAGGCCCCAGGGGGCCGATACGCAGTATTTT
clone size: NA
V gene: TRBV27
J gene: TRBJ2-3
D gene: TRBD1

CDR3 protein: CASSLSRGGTEAFF
CDR3 DNA: TGTGCCAGCAGTTTATCAAGGGGAGGAACTGAAGCTTTCTTT
clone size: medium-sized
V gene: TRBV27
J gene: TRBJ1-1
D gene: NA

CDR3 protein: CASNKGDLTDTQYF
CDR3 DNA: TGTGCCAGCAACAAGGGGGATTTGACAGATACGCAGTATTTT
clone size: NA
V gene: TRBV6-1
J gene: TRBJ2-3
D gene: NA

CDR3 protein: CASSVLAGGPVIEQFF
CDR3 DNA: TGTGCCAGCAGCGTCCTAGCGGGGGGGCCGGTCATTGAGCAGTTCTTC
clone size: NA
V gene: TRBV9
J gene: TRBJ2-1
D gene: TRBD2

CDR3 protein: CASSLLSETQYF
CDR3 DNA: TGTGCCAGCAGCTTACTATCAGAGACCCAGTACTTC
clone size: once
V gene: TRBV7-9
J gene: TRBJ2-5
D gene: NA

CDR3 protein: CASSPRDRVPNQPQHF
CDR3 DNA: TGTGCCAGCAGCCCCCGGGACAGGGTTCCCAATCAGCCCCAGCATTTT
clone size: NA
V gene: TRBV16
J gene: TRBJ1-5
D gene: TRBD1

CDR3 protein: CASRQGGNYGYTF
CDR3 DNA: TGTGCCAGCCGACAGGGGGGGAACTATGGCTACACCTTC
clone size: NA
V gene: TRBV27
J gene: TRBJ1-2
D gene: TRBD1

CDR3 protein: CATSSVTSGWYNEQFF
CDR3 DNA: TGTGCCACCAGCAGCGTGACTAGCGGGTGGTACAATGAGCAGTTCTTC
clone size: NA
V gene: TRBV15
J gene: TRBJ2-1
D gene: TRBD2

CDR3 protein: CASSSGLASGADTQYF
CDR3 DNA: TGTGCCAGCAGCTCGGGACTAGCGTCAGGGGCAGATACGCAGTATTTT
clone size: once
V gene: TRBV5-4
J gene: TRBJ2-3
D gene: TRBD2

CDR3 protein: CASSPGHNYNEQFF
CDR3 DNA: TGTGCCAGCTCACCAGGGCACAACTACAATGAGCAGTTCTTC
clone size: NA
V gene: TRBV18
J gene: TRBJ2-1
D gene: NA

CDR3 protein: CASTQGGGTDTQYF
CDR3 DNA: TGTGCCAGCACGCAGGGAGGAGGCACAGATACGCAGTATTTT
clone size: NA
V gene: TRBV28
J gene: TRBJ2-3
D gene: NA

CDR3 protein: CASSQELAGGPDTQYF
CDR3 DNA: TGCGCCAGCAGCCAAGAACTAGCGGGGGGGCCAGATACGCAGTATTTT
clone size: NA
V gene: TRBV4-3
J gene: TRBJ2-3
D gene: TRBD2

CDR3 protein: CASSLTSGFYGYTF
CDR3 DNA: TGTGCCAGCAGTTTAACGTCGGGTTTCTATGGCTACACCTTC
clone size: NA
V gene: TRBV27
J gene: TRBJ1-2
D gene: NA

CDR3 protein: CASSGDISNTEAFF
CDR3 DNA: TGTGCCAGTAGTGGGGACATTTCGAACACTGAAGCTTTCTTT
clone size: NA
V gene: TRBV19
J gene: TRBJ1-1
D gene: NA

CDR3 protein: CASSDSTPGELFF
CDR3 DNA: TGTGCCAGCAGTGACTCTACTCCCGGGGAGCTGTTTTTT
clone size: few
V gene: TRBV6-4
J gene: TRBJ2-2
D gene: NA

CDR3 protein: CASSLPGNNEQFF
CDR3 DNA: TGTGCCAGCAGCTTACCGGGAAACAATGAGCAGTTCTTC
clone size: few
V gene: TRBV7-3
J gene: TRBJ2-1
D gene: NA

CDR3 protein: CASSGVKVDTQYF
CDR3 DNA: TGTGCCAGCAGCGGGGTGAAGGTAGATACGCAGTATTTT
clone size: NA
V gene: TRBV27
J gene: TRBJ2-3
D gene: NA

CDR3 protein: CASSVEGTASYEQYF
CDR3 DNA: TGTGCCAGCAGCGTAGAAGGGACAGCCTCCTACGAGCAGTACTTC
clone size: NA
V gene: TRBV9
J gene: TRBJ2-7
D gene: TRBD1

CDR3 protein: CASSYNWGLSEAFF
CDR3 DNA: TGTGCCAGCAGTTACAATTGGGGGCTCTCTGAAGCTTTCTTT
clone size: NA
V gene: TRBV6-5
J gene: TRBJ1-1
D gene: NA

CDR3 protein: CASSESVGQGNEKLFF
CDR3 DNA: TGTGCCAGCAGTGAATCGGTGGGACAGGGGAATGAAAAACTGTTTTTT
clone size: few
V gene: TRBV6-1
J gene: TRBJ1-4
D gene: TRBD1

CDR3 protein: CASSPLYEQYF
CDR3 DNA: TGTGCCAGCAGCCCCCTCTACGAGCAGTACTTC
clone size: NA
V gene: TRBV6-6
J gene: TRBJ2-7
D gene: NA

CDR3 protein: CASSQPGTGYGYTF
CDR3 DNA: TGCGCCAGCAGCCAGCCCGGGACAGGATATGGCTACACCTTC
clone size: NA
V gene: TRBV5-1
J gene: TRBJ1-2
D gene: TRBD1

CDR3 protein: CASSDTSGSGNEQFF
CDR3 DNA: TGTGCCAGCAGTGACACTAGCGGGAGCGGCAATGAGCAGTTCTTC
clone size: NA
V gene: TRBV27
J gene: TRBJ2-1
D gene: TRBD2

CDR3 protein: CASSLPDSGQETQYF
CDR3 DNA: TGTGCCAGCAGCCTACCGGATAGCGGTCAAGAGACCCAGTACTTC
clone size: NA
V gene: TRBV7-3
J gene: TRBJ2-5
D gene: NA

CDR3 protein: CASSEQIFDYEQYF
CDR3 DNA: TGTGCCAGCAGTGAACAGATTTTCGACTACGAGCAGTACTTC
clone size: NA
V gene: TRBV6-1
J gene: TRBJ2-7
D gene: NA

CDR3 protein: CASSDRPGRGEQYF
CDR3 DNA: TGTGCCAGCAGTGACCGCCCTGGGAGGGGGGAGCAGTACTTC
clone size: NA
V gene: TRBV2
J gene: TRBJ2-7
D gene: NA

CDR3 protein: CASSRQGAHGYTF
CDR3 DNA: TGTGCCAGCAGTAGACAGGGGGCGCACGGCTACACCTTC
clone size: NA
V gene: TRBV6-5
J gene: TRBJ1-2
D gene: TRBD1

CDR3 protein: CSVADGGADTEAFF
CDR3 DNA: TGCAGCGTGGCGGACGGGGGAGCGGACACTGAAGCTTTCTTT
clone size: NA
V gene: TRBV29-1
J gene: TRBJ1-1
D gene: NA